This T cell receptor (beta chain) was recovered during a study of cytomegalovirus exposure and HLA in healthy donors. The PCR was carried out with 60 Vbeta primers and 13 Jbeta primers. TCRdb's table, derived via immunoSEQ multiplex PCR, lists solely in-frame clones and lacks some. Of about 94,000 clones detected, about four fifths appear once; the ten largest clones hold under 4%. The CDR3 consists of 15 residues. From germline, CDR1 is SGHNT and CDR2 YYREEE (reference sequence). Trimming removed 0 bases from V and 4 bases from J, with 13 bases in between. V gene TRBV5-4 combines with J gene TRBJ2-5; D is perhaps TRBD1 (7 bases). The sequence came from a woman in her forties in good health and CMV-seronegative. Sequencing was done on a sample of PBMCs. The CDR3 here is CASSLGRQGGETQYF. CDR3 sequence (DNA): TGTGCCAGCAGCTTGGGTCGGCAGGGGGGAGAGACCCAGTACTTC.